The present T cell receptor beta chain was sequenced within a study of circulating and synovial CD4+ cells in juvenile arthritis (dated by TCRdb to the mid-2010s). Some background on the complete study: Within each patient, the TCRbeta CDR3 repertoires of synovial CD4 T cells, bulk blood CD4 T cells and circulating HLA-DR+ CD4 T cells were compared. The goal of the repertoire sequencing was to confirm that synovial clonotypes were enriched in a circulating synovial-like CD4 T cell subset.

What the study reported, not specific to this receptor: Circulating pathogenic-like lymphocytes clustered with synovial T cells and shared a substantially higher fraction of CDR3 sequences with synovium than bulk blood. Traditional Vbeta family usage analysis did not detect the difference between circulating pathogenic-like lymphocytes and bulk blood T cells. CPL and bulk blood CD4 samples differed in T cell genome counts by at least an order of magnitude, so sample-size effects were addressed. Compared with bulk blood CD4 repertoires, both the synovial and the circulating pathogenic-like lymphocyte repertoires were less diverse, and some CPL samples were as oligoclonal as synovium. Because overlap with synovium rose as sequencing depth increased, the measured fractions of shared clonotypes likely underestimated the overlap of the full repertoire.

Library generation was performed with the immunoSEQ multiplex PCR assay. TCRbeta CDR3 sequencing was carried out by an external provider as a commercial service. As for the original processing: Productive nucleotide sequences and amino acid sequences obtained through in silico translation were used in the analyses. To equalise sample size, diversity was assessed as Renyi entropy across alpha values by taking the median of 200 repeated subsamples. The distance between each pair of repertoires was calculated as one minus the Chao-modified Jaccard index, which corrects for under-sampling, and this distance was used for clustering. Frequency-weighted overlap with synovial clonotypes was computed over 200 sample sizes, 200 draws without replacement each, and reported at the smaller sample's size. As stored in TCRdb, this immuneACCESS dataset retains in-frame rearrangements with V and J assigned. A fraction of the clones does not appear; measured against another copy, unresolved V genes explain less than half of the discrepancy, and the remainder lacks a known reason. That table is the source of V, J and clone size, and D and trimming were worked out from the DNA. This sample gives about 36,000 clones in total; approximately 94% of them show up just once. The top ten clonotypes cover 0.55% to 0.85% of the sample.

Turning to this clone: Its antigen is unknown. Per-base quality was not reported, and no clone a single base away is much larger than it.

The sequenced samples came from patients who had active juvenile idiopathic arthritis. Right after thawing, the cells went straight into sorting, and Live/Dead Fixable Near-IR Stain was used to exclude dead cells. Clipping removes 3 bases from V and 6 bases from J, with 0 as the unmatched junction base count. From a lookup of the germline V gene, CDR1 and CDR2 are SGHTA and FQGNSA. From its cysteine to its phenylalanine, the CDR3 spans 14 amino acids. CDR3 DNA only is kept here, 42 bases in frame from base 1. Source material: CD4+ T cells from blood. This TCR was recovered from a human donor with juvenile idiopathic arthritis. Rearrangement joined TRBV7-2 to TRBJ2-2, with 11 central nucleotides matching TRBD2. This receptor has the CDR3 CASSFSGGAGELFF. The nucleotide sequence is TGTGCCAGCAGCTTTAGCGGGGGGGCCGGGGAGCTGTTTTTT.